One and the same sample provided the 14 T cell receptor beta chains below, sequenced in a study of brain T cells in children with intractable seizures. Repertoires were generated with immunoSEQ multiplex PCR, while TCRdb's copy carries only in-frame clones and drops some. The sample lists 95,000 to 120,000 clones, roughly 94% occurring once. This material consisted of peripheral blood, taken at surgery. The receptors were sampled from a boy younger than two with hemimegalencephaly and intractable seizures.

The gene calls are TRBV2 and TRBJ1-2; no firm D call. Germline CDR1 is SNHLY and CDR2 is FYNNEI. The CDR3 has 15 residues. Trimming left V 1 base short and J 4 bases short, with 13 bases between. The CDR3 sequence: CASSEVREELYGYTF. DNA for the CDR3: TGTGCCAGCAGTGAAGTCCGGGAGGAGCTCTATGGCTACACCTTC.

This clone was seen a single time. This chain joins TRBV9 and TRBJ1-2; 8 nucleotides line up with TRBD1. Per the germline V gene, CDR1 is SGDLS and CDR2 is YYNGEE. The CDR3 is made up of 14 amino acids. The trim removed 4 bases at V and 4 bases at J, leaving 6 bases unmatched. CDR3 in amino acids: CASSSGTGGYGYTF. The DNA for the CDR3 is TGTGCCAGCAGCTCCGGGACAGGAGGCTATGGCTACACCTTC. Drawing the rest from reference TRBV9 and TRBJ1-2, the complete variable domain is DSGVTQTPKHLITATGQRVTLRCSPRSGDLSVYWYQQSLDQGLQFLIQYYNGEERAKGNILERFSAQQFPDLHSELNLSSLELGDSALYFCASSSGTGGYGYTFGSGTRLTVV.

The V gene is TRBV28, the J gene TRBJ1-6; D gene uncertain. V was pared by 6 bases and J by 1 base, with 13 bases between. The CDR3 loop spans 16 amino acids. Germline lookup yields CDR1 MDHEN and CDR2 SYDVKM. DNA for the CDR3: TGTGCCAGCAGGGGAGGGAGTAGTTCCTATAATTCACCCCTCCACTTT. Residues: CASRGGSSSYNSPLHF.

The chain combines TRBV2 with TRBJ2-7; TRBD1 aligns across 7 bases. This CDR3 comprises 14 residues. Germline V gene sequence: CDR1 SNHLY, CDR2 FYNNEI. The ends lost 3 bases at V and 2 bases at J; junction bases unmatched: 4. CDR3 nucleotide sequence: TGTGCCAGCAGTGACCGGGACAGTACCTACGAGCAGTACTTC. Translated, it gives CASSDRDSTYEQYF.

The genes are TRBV19 and TRBJ1-4; D is perhaps TRBD1 (6 bases). This CDR3 is built from 15 residues. From germline, CDR1 is LNHDA and CDR2 SQIVND (reference sequence). Trimming cost V 2 bases and J 6 bases, with 13 bases left between them. Here the CDR3 DNA reads TGTGCCAGTAGTATAACGGGGGCGCTGGATGAAAAACTGTTTTTT. Amino acid sequence: CASSITGALDEKLFF.

The gene calls are TRBV10-3 and TRBJ2-3, with 7 bases matching TRBD2. Germline loops: CDR1 ENHRY, CDR2 SYGVKD. Trimming at V came to 9 bases and at J to 5 bases, leaving 11 bases not matched to a gene. The CDR3 has 14 residues. CDR3 protein: CAIPSGPGGDTQYF. The DNA of the CDR3 is TGTGCCATACCTAGCGGCCCCGGGGGAGATACGCAGTATTTT.

This clone was counted a few times. V gene TRBV6-6 combines with J gene TRBJ1-1; 7 nucleotides match TRBD1. Germline V gene sequence: CDR1 MNHNY, CDR2 SVGAGI (reference sequence). With 5 bases clipped from V and 4 bases from J, the junction kept 19 bases outside the gene matches. The CDR3 runs to 18 residues. This CDR3 is CASSPRGGRGLFGTEAFF. The CDR3 coding sequence is TGTGCCAGCAGTCCCCGGGGGGGGAGGGGGCTCTTTGGCACTGAAGCTTTCTTT.

This sequence joins TRBV14 and TRBJ2-2, with 12 nucleotides matching TRBD2. The V segment lost 4 bases and the J segment 7 bases; nucleotides outside the gene matches: 7. Germline CDR1 reads SGHDN; CDR2 reads FVKESK. The CDR3 is 16 residues long. The CDR3 coding sequence is TGTGCCAGCAGCCCGCTAGCGGGAGGGCCTGTCGGGGAGCTGTTTTTT. Translated, it gives CASSPLAGGPVGELFF.

The J gene is TRBJ2-7, the V gene TRBV3-1 (or the pseudogene TRBV3-2); D remains ambiguous. CDR1 and CDR2 (germline): LGHDT, YNNKEL (reference sequence). The CDR3 is 12 residues long. V was pared by 3 bases and J by 0 bases, with 3 bases between. The CDR3 sequence is CASSQGSYEQYF. The DNA for the CDR3 is TGTGCCAGCAGCCAGGGCTCCTACGAGCAGTACTTC.

The chain links TRBV4-2 to TRBJ2-1, with 7 bases fitting TRBD2. The CDR3 extends over 16 amino acids. Trimming cost V 1 base and J 0 bases; bases outside gene matches: 3. Germline CDR1 LGHNA, CDR2 YNFKEQ. This chain's CDR3 is CASSQGEGPSYNEQFF. The DNA of the CDR3 is TGTGCCAGCAGCCAAGGGGAGGGTCCCTCCTACAATGAGCAGTTCTTC.

This chain joins TRBV7-8 and TRBJ2-1; the D is unclear. V was cut by 2 bases and J by 4 bases, with 9 bases left in between. The CDR3 contains 14 residues. The germline gives CDR1 SGHVS, CDR2 FQNEAQ. The CDR3 nucleotides read TGTGCCAGCAGCTTATCGTATCTTTACAATGAGCAGTTCTTC. It codes for CASSLSYLYNEQFF.

This clone was found once. For the CDR3, the DNA is TGTGCCAGCAGTTTATTGGGGGGCCCTGGAAACACCATATATTTT. As protein: CASSLLGGPGNTIYF. This chain links TRBV27 with TRBJ1-3, with D tentatively TRBD1 (6 bases). The CDR3 extends over 15 amino acids. V shed 1 base and J shed 2 bases, with 9 bases lying between them. The germline CDR1 and CDR2 sequences are MNHEY and SMNVEV (reference sequence).

The rearrangement joins TRBV2 to TRBJ1-2, with 7 bases aligning to TRBD1. Germline V gene data show CDR1 as SNHLY and CDR2 as FYNNEI. There are 13 residues in the CDR3. With V trimmed by 7 bases and J by 3 bases, 5 bases remained unmatched. The CDR3 spells CASIGQAYYGYTF. The CDR3 coding sequence is TGTGCCAGCATCGGACAGGCTTACTATGGCTACACCTTC. The entire variable domain, with the rest obtained from reference TRBV2 and TRBJ1-2, is as follows: EPEVTQTPSHQVTQMGQEVILRCVPISNHLYFYWYRQILGQKVEFLVSFYNNEISEKSEIFDDQFSVERPDGSNFTLKIRSTKLEDSAMYFCASIGQAYYGYTFGSGTRLTVV.

The chain uses TRBV11-3 and TRBJ1-2; the D gene is possibly TRBD1 (5 bases). Trimming shortened V by 3 bases and J by 4 bases, and 27 bases separated the two germline ends. The germline V gene has CDR1 SGHNT and CDR2 YENEEA. CDR3 length: 19 amino acids. This CDR3 reads CASSFPQRLIEGPTYGYTF. The DNA of the CDR3 is TGTGCCAGCAGCTTCCCCCAAAGGCTAATAGAGGGGCCGACCTATGGCTACACCTTC.